This TCR beta chain was sequenced in a study of blood T cell repertoires in COVID-19 (dated by TCRdb to 2020 to 2021). Regarding the research as a whole: The collaborator samples originated in the United States, Italy and Spain and spanned the acute and convalescent phases of COVID-19. The material from the prospective study consisted of cDNA or gDNA derived from T cells, B-cell-depleted T cells, or PBMCs. Subjects who had been exposed to COVID-19, were actively infected with it, or had recovered from it provided the deeply sampled blood TCRbeta repertoires that made up the dataset. The repertoires were released in a freely available public database meant as a resource for research on the immune response to SARS-CoV-2. The samples were drawn from the first 160 participants of the ongoing ImmuneRACE study and from more than 1,000 subjects provided by 6 global collaborators. Sample metadata almost always included a de-identified subject ID, COVID-19 status, age in years and sex. Where HLA class I and class II types were available, the types were taken from metadata supplied by the sample provider, not from assay-based typing.

TCRbeta CDR3 regions were amplified from genomic DNA using the immunoSEQ Assay, a bias-controlled multiplex PCR. Regarding the original processing steps: Nucleated cell counts per sample were estimated from amplification of reference gene primers within the assay. To quantify the absolute abundance of each unique TCRbeta CDR3 rearrangement, sequence reads were collapsed and filtered. Productive Simpson clonality was computed per sample as the square root of Simpson's diversity index over productive rearrangements. The table comes from immuneACCESS by way of TCRdb, which keeps in-frame sequences with V and J called. Part of the clones is missing from these tables; in studies checked, under half for an unresolved V gene and the rest for unknown reasons. The V and J calls and the clone size are those of that table, but D and trimming were determined from the DNA. This sample holds about 260,000 clones; over 75% were observed only once. Clones ranked in the top ten supply 13% of the sample.

Each collaborating institution followed its own protocols to collect whole blood in K2EDTA tubes. Collaborator samples were shipped for TCRbeta analysis as frozen whole blood, isolated PBMCs, or DNA extracted from either sample type. Paper-wide results and their limitations: The quantity of clinical and demographic metadata differed by source and by participant and was supplied without curation.

Details on this clone: Its antigen is currently not known. No quality values exist for individual bases; no much larger clone is one base distant.

The germline V gene gives CDR1 as SGHAT and CDR2 as FQNNGV. The V end loses 7 bases and the J end loses 8 bases, and a stretch of 14 bases separates them. From the cysteine through the phenylalanine, the CDR3 covers 12 amino acids. Solely the CDR3 DNA is kept, with 36 bases framed from the first base. Rearrangement joined TRBV11-2 to TRBJ1-2; confidence is insufficient to name the D gene. The TCR comes from a human donor in a cohort sampled during active COVID-19. The sample consisted of peripheral blood. The CDR3 reads CASNRNLRGYTF. The base sequence is TGTGCCAGCAACCGAAACTTACGGGGCTACACCTTC.